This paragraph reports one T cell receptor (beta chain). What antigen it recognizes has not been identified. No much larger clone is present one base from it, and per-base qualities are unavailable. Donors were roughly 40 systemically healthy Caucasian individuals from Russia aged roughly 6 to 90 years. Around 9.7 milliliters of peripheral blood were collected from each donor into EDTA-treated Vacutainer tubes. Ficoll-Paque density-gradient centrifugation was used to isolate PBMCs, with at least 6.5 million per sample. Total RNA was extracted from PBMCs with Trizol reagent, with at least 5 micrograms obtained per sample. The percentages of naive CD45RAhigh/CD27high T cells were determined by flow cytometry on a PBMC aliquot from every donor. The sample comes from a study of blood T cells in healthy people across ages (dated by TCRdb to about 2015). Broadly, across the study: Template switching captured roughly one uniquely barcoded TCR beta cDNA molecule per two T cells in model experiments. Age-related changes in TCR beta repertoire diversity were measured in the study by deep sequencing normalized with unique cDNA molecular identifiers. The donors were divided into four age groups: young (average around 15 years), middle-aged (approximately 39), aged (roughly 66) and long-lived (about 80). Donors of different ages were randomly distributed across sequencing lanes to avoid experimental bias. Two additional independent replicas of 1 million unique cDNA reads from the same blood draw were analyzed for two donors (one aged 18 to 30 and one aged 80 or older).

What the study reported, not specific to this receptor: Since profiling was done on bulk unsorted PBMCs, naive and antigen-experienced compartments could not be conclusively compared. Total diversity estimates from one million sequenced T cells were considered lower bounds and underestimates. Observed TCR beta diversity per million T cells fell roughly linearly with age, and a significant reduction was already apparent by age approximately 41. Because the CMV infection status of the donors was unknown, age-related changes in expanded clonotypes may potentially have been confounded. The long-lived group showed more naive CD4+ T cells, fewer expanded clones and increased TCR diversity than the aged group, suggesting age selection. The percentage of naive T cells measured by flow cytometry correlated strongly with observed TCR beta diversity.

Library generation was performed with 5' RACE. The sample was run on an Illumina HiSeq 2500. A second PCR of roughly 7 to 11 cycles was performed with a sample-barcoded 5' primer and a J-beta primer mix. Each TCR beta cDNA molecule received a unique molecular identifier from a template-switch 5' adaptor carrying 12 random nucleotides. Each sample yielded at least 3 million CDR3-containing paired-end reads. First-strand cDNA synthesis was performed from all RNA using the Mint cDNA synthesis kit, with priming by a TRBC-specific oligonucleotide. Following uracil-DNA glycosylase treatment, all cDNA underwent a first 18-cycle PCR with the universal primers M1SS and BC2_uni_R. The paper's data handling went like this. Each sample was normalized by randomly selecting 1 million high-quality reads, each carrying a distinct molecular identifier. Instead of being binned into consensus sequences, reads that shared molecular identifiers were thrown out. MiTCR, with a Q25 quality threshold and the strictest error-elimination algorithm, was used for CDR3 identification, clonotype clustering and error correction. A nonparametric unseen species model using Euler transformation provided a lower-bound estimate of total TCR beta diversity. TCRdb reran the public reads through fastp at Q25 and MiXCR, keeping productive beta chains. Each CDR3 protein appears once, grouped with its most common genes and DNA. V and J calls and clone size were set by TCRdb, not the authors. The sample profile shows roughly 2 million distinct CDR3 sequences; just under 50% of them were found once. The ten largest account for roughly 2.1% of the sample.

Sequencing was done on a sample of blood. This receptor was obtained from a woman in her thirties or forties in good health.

In nucleotides, the sequence is TGCAGTGCCCCGGAGGGCGGGCGGAAGAACGAGCAGTACTTC. Its protein product is CSAPEGGRKNEQYF. The rearranged chain carries TRBV20-1 and TRBJ2-7; possibly the D gene is TRBD2, per 6 matching bases. The CDR3 sequence holds 14 residues, the cysteine and phenylalanine included. The entry retains the CDR3 DNA only, 42 bases that are in frame from base 1. For CDR1 and CDR2, the germline V gene (reference sequence) lists DFQATT and SNEGSKA. V drops 6 bases and J drops 5 bases, leaving 20 bases in between.